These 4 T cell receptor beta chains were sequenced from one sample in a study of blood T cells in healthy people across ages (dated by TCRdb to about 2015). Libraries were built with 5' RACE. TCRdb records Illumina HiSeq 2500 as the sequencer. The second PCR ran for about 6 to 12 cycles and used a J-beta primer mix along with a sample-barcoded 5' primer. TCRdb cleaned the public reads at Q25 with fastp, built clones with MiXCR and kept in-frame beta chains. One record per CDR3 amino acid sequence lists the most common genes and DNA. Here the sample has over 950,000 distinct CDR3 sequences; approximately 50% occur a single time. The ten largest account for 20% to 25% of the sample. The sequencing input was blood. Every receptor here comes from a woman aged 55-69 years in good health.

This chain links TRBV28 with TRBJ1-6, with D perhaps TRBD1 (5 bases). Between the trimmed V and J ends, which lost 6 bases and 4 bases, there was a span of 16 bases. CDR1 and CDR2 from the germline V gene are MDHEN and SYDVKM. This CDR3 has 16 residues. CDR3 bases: TGTGCCAGCAGACCCGACAGCGTAGGGTATAATTCACCCCTCCACTTT. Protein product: CASRPDSVGYNSPLHF.

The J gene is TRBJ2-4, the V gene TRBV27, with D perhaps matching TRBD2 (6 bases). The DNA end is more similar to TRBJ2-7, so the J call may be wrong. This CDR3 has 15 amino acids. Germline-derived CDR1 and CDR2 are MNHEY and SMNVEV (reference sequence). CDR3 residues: CASRGSAASSYEQYF. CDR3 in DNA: TGTGCCAGCCGGGGGTCGGCGGCCAGCTCCTACGAGCAGTACTTC.

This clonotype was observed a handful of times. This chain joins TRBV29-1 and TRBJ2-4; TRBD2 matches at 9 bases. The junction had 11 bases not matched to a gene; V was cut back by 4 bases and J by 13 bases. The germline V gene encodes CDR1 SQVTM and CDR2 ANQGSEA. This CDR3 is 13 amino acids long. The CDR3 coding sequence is TGCAGCGTTGCGCCTAGCGGGGAGGGGGAGCAGTACTTC. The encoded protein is CSVAPSGEGEQYF.

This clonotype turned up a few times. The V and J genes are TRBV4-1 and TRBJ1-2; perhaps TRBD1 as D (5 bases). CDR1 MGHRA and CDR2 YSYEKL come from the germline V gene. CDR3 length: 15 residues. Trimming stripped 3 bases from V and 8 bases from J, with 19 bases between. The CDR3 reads CASSHPGRKDGGYTF. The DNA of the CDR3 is TGCGCCAGCAGCCACCCGGGACGAAAAGACGGAGGCTACACCTTC.